This T cell receptor (beta chain) appears in the sequencing data of a study of OX40 agonist ivuxolimab in advanced cancers. Study background: Three patients showed partial responses: one hepatocellular carcinoma and two cutaneous melanoma cases. Whole-study results and caveats: The antigen specificity of the peripheral T cells (those that were expanded) was not determined.

Turning to this clone: Its antigen is not known.

V was shortened by 4 bases and J by 6 bases, with 9 bases between the two germline ends. Per germline, CDR1 SQVTM and CDR2 ANQGSEA. The CDR3 has 11 amino acids. Assay used: immunoSEQ multiplex PCR; TCRdb lists only in-frame clones, some missing. The profile covers about 58,000 clones, with 70% to 90% appearing a single time and less than 4% taken by the ten largest. The TCR comes from an adult with an advanced solid tumor such as melanoma, head and neck, liver or kidney cancer. The sequencing used CD4+ or CD8+ T cells sorted from blood, collected in a trial of the OX40 agonist ivuxolimab. The chain employs TRBV29-1 and TRBJ1-2; weak D call: TRBD1 (5 bases). CDR3 region: CSVGDSHGYTF. The CDR3 region has the DNA TGCAGCGTTGGCGACAGTCATGGCTACACCTTC.